The present entry profiles one T cell receptor (beta chain) with its context. The sample belongs to a study of OX40 agonist ivuxolimab in advanced cancers. Generated by immunoSEQ multiplex PCR, the TCRdb table keeps only in-frame clones and is missing some. The sample contains tens of thousands of clones, 90% to 95% of which appear only once. V lost 3 bases, J lost 4 bases, and 6 bases lay in between. CDR3 length equals 13 residues. In germline, CDR1 is SGHDN, CDR2 FVKESK. The clonotype originates from an adult with an advanced solid tumor such as melanoma, head and neck, liver or kidney cancer. Sequences were derived from CD4+ or CD8+ T cells sorted from blood, sampled in a trial of the OX40 agonist ivuxolimab. The V call is TRBV14, the J call TRBJ1-4; D unresolved. The CDR3 bases are TGTGCCAGCAGCCATAGCGATAATGAAAAACTGTTTTTT. Translated: CASSHSDNEKLFF.